This T cell receptor beta chain was found in a study of cytomegalovirus exposure and HLA in healthy donors. The study, taken as a whole, reports: With high specificity and sensitivity, the classifier reportedly diagnosed cytomegalovirus status. A later analysis associated 15,000 to 20,000 TCR beta sequences with HLA alleles at a 0.05 false discovery rate.

CDR1 and CDR2 from the germline V gene are LNHDA and SQIVND (reference sequence). V lost 6 bases and J lost 1, with 10 bases in between. The CDR3 contains 14 residues. About this clone: The antigen is unknown.

In the PCR, 60 Vbeta and 13 Jbeta primers were used. The table came from immunoSEQ multiplex PCR; TCRdb's copy has only in-frame clones and leaves some out. The data show some 130,000 clones, with roughly 78% seen just once and about 7% held by the top ten. The clonotype comes from a man aged 40-50 years in good health and CMV-seropositive. The source material was PBMCs. This chain joins TRBV19 and TRBJ2-1; D uncertain. DNA of the CDR3: TGTGCCAGTAGCCCGGGTAGTTCCTACAATGAGCAGTTCTTC. Translated, it gives CASSPGSSYNEQFF.